Sequencing of this T cell receptor (beta chain) was carried out in a study of T cell changes during pregnancy in multiple sclerosis. The germline V gene encodes CDR1 LGHNA and CDR2 YNFKEQ. Trimming took 0 bases from V and 5 from J, leaving 16 bases between them. The CDR3 length is 17 residues. TCRdb keeps only in-frame clones here, not all; method: immunoSEQ multiplex PCR. The profile shows 30,000 to 35,000 clones, 85% to 90% of them singletons. The chain carries TRBV4-2 and TRBJ1-4; D may be TRBD1 (5 bases). This TCR derives from a female donor with multiple sclerosis, enrolled in a pregnancy study. The specimen was CD8+ T cells from peripheral blood mononuclear cells, collected after pregnancy. CDR3 bases: TGTGCCAGCAGCCAAGATAATAACTGGGGCCGAAATGAAAAACTGTTTTTT. Protein sequence: CASSQDNNWGRNEKLFF.